This is a list of T cell receptor beta chains from one sample in a study of control samples from healthy donors and cancer patients. Repertoires were generated with immunoSEQ multiplex PCR, while TCRdb's copy carries only in-frame clones and drops some. The table records tens of thousands of clones, around 87% of them present only once. Sequenced material: blood. The source of these receptors is a man between 50 and 59 years old in good health. Both conserved end residues are part of each CDR3. The D gene is left open where the match is weak. The size field is filled for only some rows; it gives once, few, many or a size class.

-,TRBJ1-1,-,TRBV18,CASSPGSPGVVRGEAFF,TGTGCCAGCTCACCGGGGAGTCCCGGCGTGGTAAGGGGTGAAGCTTTCTTT
-,TRBJ1-1,few,TRBV4-3,CASSSQVRGTEAFF,TGCGCCAGCAGCTCCCAGGTAAGGGGAACTGAAGCTTTCTTT
-,TRBJ1-1,-,TRBV28,CASSLQGNTEAFF,TGTGCCAGCAGTTTGCAGGGGAACACTGAAGCTTTCTTT
-,TRBJ2-5,once,TRBV7-9,CASTSGVRQETQYF,TGTGCCAGCACCTCGGGGGTTAGGCAAGAGACCCAGTACTTC
-,TRBJ2-3,-,TRBV4-3,CASSQRRGTDTQYF,TGCGCCAGCAGCCAACGCCGAGGTACAGATACGCAGTATTTT
-,TRBJ1-6,once,TRBV24-1,CATTSLFGWVRYNSPLHF,TGTGCCACCACGAGTTTGTTCGGATGGGTCCGATATAATTCACCCCTCCACTTT
-,TRBJ2-7,-,TRBV7-2,CASSQSQEGSYEQYF,TGTGCCAGCAGCCAATCCCAGGAAGGGTCCTACGAGCAGTACTTC
TRBD2,TRBJ2-5,-,TRBV2,CASSPRRGTGETQYF,TGTGCCAGCAGCCCAAGGCGGGGGACCGGGGAGACCCAGTACTTC
-,TRBJ2-7,-,TRBV15,CATSRKGGGSEQYF,TGTGCCACCAGCAGAAAGGGGGGAGGGAGCGAGCAGTACTTC
-,TRBJ2-7,-,TRBV3-1/TRBV3-2,CASSQDGRDNF,TGTGCCAGCAGCCAAGACGGGCGGGATAACTTC
TRBD1,TRBJ2-3,once,TRBV10-2,CASRLTGEFDTQYF,TGCGCCAGCAGACTGACAGGGGAGTTTGATACGCAGTATTTT
-,TRBJ1-1,-,TRBV29-1,CSGRGGLVNTEAFF,TGCAGCGGACGTGGGGGACTGGTGAACACTGAAGCTTTCTTT
-,TRBJ1-3,-,TRBV6-5,CASSLGPSSGNTIYF,TGTGCCAGCAGTTTGGGACCGAGCTCTGGAAACACCATATATTTT
TRBD1,TRBJ1-5,-,TRBV19,CASRDRVMKRSTNQPQHF,TGTGCCAGCCGGGACAGGGTTATGAAGAGGAGCACCAATCAGCCCCAGCATTTT
TRBD2,TRBJ2-7,-,TRBV6-6,CASSYGGRADEQYF,TGTGCCAGCAGTTACGGCGGGAGGGCCGACGAGCAGTACTTC
-,TRBJ1-6,once,TRBV5-1,CASSLNAEGYNSPLHF,TGCGCCAGCAGCTTGAACGCGGAAGGGTATAATTCACCCCTCCACTTT
TRBD1,TRBJ2-7,few,TRBV3-1/TRBV3-2,CAAGGHSSYEQYF,TGTGCCGCAGGGGGACATTCCTCCTACGAGCAGTACTTC
-,TRBJ2-3,-,TRBV7-2,CASSPQGSRTDTQYF,TGTGCCAGCAGTCCTCAGGGTTCGCGCACAGATACGCAGTATTTT
-,TRBJ2-2,-,TRBV11-3,CASNGGNTGELFF,TGTGCCAGCAATGGGGGGAACACCGGGGAGCTGTTTTTT
-,TRBJ2-1,-,TRBV18,CASSSGRGNEQFF,TGTGCCAGCTCGAGCGGAAGGGGCAATGAGCAGTTCTTC
TRBD1,TRBJ2-3,-,TRBV24-1,CATSDPGGSYTDTQYF,TGTGCCACCAGTGACCCAGGGGGCTCCTATACAGATACGCAGTATTTT
-,TRBJ1-2,-,TRBV10-1,CASSELRSAYGYTF,TGCGCCAGCAGTGAGTTAAGGTCTGCCTATGGCTACACCTTC
-,TRBJ1-2,-,TRBV6-6,CTTRANYGYTF,TGCACCACCAGGGCTAACTATGGCTACACCTTC
-,TRBJ1-2,-,TRBV20-1,CSGQSDYGYTF,TGCAGTGGACAGTCCGACTATGGCTACACCTTC
TRBD1,TRBJ2-7,-,TRBV7-9,CASSIQGYEQYF,TGTGCCAGCAGCATACAGGGGTACGAGCAGTACTTC
-,TRBJ1-2,-,TRBV5-4,CASSVPGPRGDSYTF,TGTGCCAGCAGCGTTCCGGGCCCGCGGGGAGATAGCTACACCTTC
-,TRBJ2-3,few,TRBV4-3,CASSLQYREDTQYF,TGCGCCAGCAGCTTGCAGTACAGGGAAGATACGCAGTATTTT
TRBD1,TRBJ1-1,once,TRBV3-1/TRBV3-2,CASSPTGGRAEAFF,TGTGCCAGCAGCCCGACAGGGGGTAGAGCTGAAGCTTTCTTT
-,TRBJ1-3,-,TRBV2,CASTIDSGNTIYF,TGTGCCAGTACCATTGACTCTGGAAACACCATATATTTT
-,TRBJ2-1,few,TRBV24-1,CATGQSTEQFF,TGTGCCACGGGCCAATCCACGGAGCAGTTCTTC
-,TRBJ2-4,-,TRBV7-7,CASSPGPGNIQYF,TGTGCCAGCAGCCCGGGGCCAGGGAACATTCAGTACTTC
TRBD1,TRBJ1-2,once,TRBV10-1,CASSRYRGFWSYGYTF,TGCGCCAGCAGTCGATACAGGGGGTTTTGGAGCTATGGCTACACCTTC
TRBD2,TRBJ2-5,-,TRBV19,CASSTLPSGGNQETQYF,TGTGCCAGTAGCACCCTTCCTAGCGGGGGCAATCAAGAGACCCAGTACTTC
-,TRBJ2-3,-,TRBV11-1,CASSSGSTDTQYF,TGTGCCAGCAGCTCGGGGTCCACAGATACGCAGTATTTT
-,TRBJ2-3,-,TRBV2,CASSDLGVTDTQYF,TGTGCCAGCAGTGATCTCGGGGTCACAGATACGCAGTATTTT
-,TRBJ1-2,-,TRBV3-1/TRBV3-2,CASSQDGLYGYTF,TGTGCCAGCAGCCAAGACGGACTCTATGGCTACACCTTC
-,TRBJ2-1,-,TRBV19,CASSASWSSYNEQFF,TGTGCCAGTAGTGCGAGCTGGAGCTCCTACAATGAGCAGTTCTTC
-,TRBJ2-5,-,TRBV7-2,CASSLARGWKTQYF,TGTGCCAGCAGCTTAGCTAGGGGGTGGAAGACCCAGTACTTC
-,TRBJ2-2,-,TRBV19,CASSTTGTGELFF,TGTGCCAGTAGTACCACAGGGACCGGGGAGCTGTTTTTT
-,TRBJ1-4,-,TRBV7-9,CASSPRAGEEKLFF,TGTGCCAGCAGCCCAAGGGCAGGGGAGGAAAAACTGTTTTTT
-,TRBJ1-2,-,TRBV24-1,CATSDTGTSNGYTF,TGTGCCACCAGTGATACCGGGACATCAAATGGCTACACCTTC
-,TRBJ1-4,-,TRBV20-1,CSASLQNEKLFF,TGCAGTGCTAGTCTACAGAATGAAAAACTGTTTTTT
TRBD2,TRBJ2-1,-,TRBV27,CASTFGASGLNEQFF,TGTGCCAGCACCTTCGGGGCTAGCGGGTTAAATGAGCAGTTCTTC
-,TRBJ2-7,once,TRBV9,CASSVGGEITYEQYF,TGTGCCAGCAGCGTAGGAGGAGAGATCACCTACGAGCAGTACTTC
-,TRBJ1-6,-,TRBV7-2,CASSLGNDYNSPLHF,TGTGCCAGCAGCTTAGGAAACGACTATAATTCACCCCTCCACTTT
-,TRBJ1-6,-,TRBV11-2,CASTDVLRGYNSPLHF,TGTGCCAGCACCGATGTACTCAGGGGATATAATTCACCCCTCCACTTT
-,TRBJ1-6,-,TRBV5-1,CASSLEDNYNSPLHF,TGCGCCAGCAGCTTGGAGGACAACTATAATTCACCCCTCCACTTT
-,TRBJ1-5,-,TRBV30,CAWSGGDSYSQPQHF,TGTGCCTGGAGCGGGGGGGACTCCTACTCTCAGCCCCAGCATTTT
-,TRBJ1-2,-,TRBV28,CASSLGLLGYGYTF,TGTGCCAGCAGTTTAGGTTTATTGGGTTACGGCTACACCTTC
TRBD1,TRBJ1-2,once,TRBV4-1,CASSQTPRGRDYGYTF,TGCGCCAGCAGCCAAACGCCCAGGGGGCGCGACTATGGCTACACCTTC
-,TRBJ2-5,-,TRBV7-8,CASSIGPRETQYF,TGTGCCAGCAGCATCGGACCTCGAGAGACCCAGTACTTC
-,TRBJ1-2,-,TRBV11-2,CASSLTPGVNYGYTF,TGTGCCAGCAGCCTAACCCCAGGGGTTAACTATGGCTACACCTTC
TRBD1,TRBJ1-1,few,TRBV6-2/TRBV6-3,CASSSDRGRGNTEAFF,TGTGCCAGCAGTTCTGACAGGGGAAGAGGGAACACTGAAGCTTTCTTT
TRBD2,TRBJ2-3,-,TRBV5-1,CASSGKTSGPTDTQYF,TGCGCCAGCAGCGGGAAGACTAGCGGGCCGACAGATACGCAGTATTTT
-,TRBJ1-4,-,TRBV3-1/TRBV3-2,CASSLPGEQATNEKLFF,TGTGCCAGCAGCCTACCGGGGGAACAGGCAACTAATGAAAAACTGTTTTTT